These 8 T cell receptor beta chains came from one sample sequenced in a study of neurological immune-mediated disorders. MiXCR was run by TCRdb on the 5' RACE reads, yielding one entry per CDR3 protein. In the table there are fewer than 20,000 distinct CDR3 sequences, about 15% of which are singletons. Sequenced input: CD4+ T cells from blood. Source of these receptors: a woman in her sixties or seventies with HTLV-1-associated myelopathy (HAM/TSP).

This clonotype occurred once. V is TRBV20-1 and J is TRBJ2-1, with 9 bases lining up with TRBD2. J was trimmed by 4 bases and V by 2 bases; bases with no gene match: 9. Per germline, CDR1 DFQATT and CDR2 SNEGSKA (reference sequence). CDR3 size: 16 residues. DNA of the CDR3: TGCAGTGCTAGAACCACTAGCGGGCGACATTACAATGAGCAGTTCTTC. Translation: CSARTTSGRHYNEQFF.

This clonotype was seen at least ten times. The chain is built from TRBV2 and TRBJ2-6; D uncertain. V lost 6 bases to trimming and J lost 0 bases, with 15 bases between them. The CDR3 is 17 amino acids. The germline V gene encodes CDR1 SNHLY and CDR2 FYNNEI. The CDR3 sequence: CASRSDQFRSGANVLTF. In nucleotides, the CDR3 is TGTGCCAGCAGATCGGACCAATTCCGCTCTGGGGCCAACGTCCTGACTTTC. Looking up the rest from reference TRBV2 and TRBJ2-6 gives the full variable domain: EPEVTQTPSHQVTQMGQEVILRCVPISNHLYFYWYRQILGQKVEFLVSFYNNEISEKSEIFDDQFSVERPDGSNFTLKIRSTKLEDSAMYFCASRSDQFRSGANVLTFGAGSRLTVL.

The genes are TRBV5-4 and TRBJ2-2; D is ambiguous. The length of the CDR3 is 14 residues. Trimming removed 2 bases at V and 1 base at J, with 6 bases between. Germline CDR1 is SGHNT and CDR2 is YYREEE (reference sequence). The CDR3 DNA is TGTGCCAGCAGCTTAATCATGAACACCGGGGAGCTGTTTTTT. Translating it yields CASSLIMNTGELFF.

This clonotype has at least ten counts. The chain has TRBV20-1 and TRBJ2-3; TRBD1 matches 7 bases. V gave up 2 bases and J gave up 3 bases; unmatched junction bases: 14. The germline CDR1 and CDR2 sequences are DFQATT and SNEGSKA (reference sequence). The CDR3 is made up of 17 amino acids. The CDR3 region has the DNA TGCAGTGCTAGAAACCTGTTAGGAACAGGGGTTACAGATACGCAGTATTTT. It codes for CSARNLLGTGVTDTQYF.

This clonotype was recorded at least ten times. CDR3 protein: CASGGTSVEDTQYF. CDR3 DNA: TGTGCCAGCGGAGGGACCTCGGTAGAGGATACGCAGTATTTT. The chain links TRBV5-5 to TRBJ2-3; TRBD2 is a possible D gene (6 bases). Germline V gene sequence: CDR1 SGHKS, CDR2 YYEKEE (reference sequence). The CDR3 is 14 residues long. Trimming stripped 7 bases from V and 6 bases from J, with 18 bases between.

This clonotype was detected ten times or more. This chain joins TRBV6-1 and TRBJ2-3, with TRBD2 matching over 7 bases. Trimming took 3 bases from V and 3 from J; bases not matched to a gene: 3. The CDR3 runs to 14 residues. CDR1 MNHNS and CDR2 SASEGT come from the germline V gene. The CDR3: CASSERERTDTQYF. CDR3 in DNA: TGTGCCAGCAGTGAGCGGGAGAGAACAGATACGCAGTATTTT.

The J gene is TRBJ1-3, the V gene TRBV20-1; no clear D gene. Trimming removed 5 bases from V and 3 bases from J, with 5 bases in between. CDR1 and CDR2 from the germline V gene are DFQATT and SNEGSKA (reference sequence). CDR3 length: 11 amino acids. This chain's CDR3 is CSARIGNTIYF. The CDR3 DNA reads TGCAGTGCTCGTATTGGAAACACCATATATTTT.

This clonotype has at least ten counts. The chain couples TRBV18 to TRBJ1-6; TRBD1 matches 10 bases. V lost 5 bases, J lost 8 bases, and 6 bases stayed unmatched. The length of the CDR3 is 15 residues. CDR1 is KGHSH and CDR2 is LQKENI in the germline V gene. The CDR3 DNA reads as TGTGCCAGCTCAGGCGGGACAGGGGTGGATTCACCCCTCCACTTT. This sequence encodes CASSGGTGVDSPLHF.